This T cell receptor beta chain was profiled in a study of shared clonotypes between healthy human individuals. Study observations and caveats: Non-shared clonotypes were found to have lower generation probabilities than the clonotypes that were shared by all four of the sorted-subset donors.

CDR1 is MGHRA and CDR2 is YSYEKL in the germline V gene. The germline V and J ends were trimmed by 1 base and 7 bases, with 10 bases remaining between them. The CDR3 totals 14 residues. Deep-level running was used for the assay. TCRdb's copy holds only in-frame clones and misses some; the assay was immunoSEQ multiplex PCR. The sample has a few million clones, 80% to 95% seen once; the top ten hold 0.35% to 0.5%. This clone was seen once. Antigen specificity is unknown. All participating donors were Caucasian adults from Nashville, Tennessee. This chain links TRBV4-1 with TRBJ2-2; D not certain. The source material was naive CD4+ T cells from PBMCs. Subset reported: CD45RA+ positively selected. This clonotype was sampled from a man aged 18-30 years in good health. Some clones in this sample may be carry-over from other donors' samples. Here the CDR3 reads CASSQGVLVGELFF. The DNA for the CDR3 is TGCGCCAGCAGCCAAGGGGTCCTAGTCGGGGAGCTGTTTTTT.